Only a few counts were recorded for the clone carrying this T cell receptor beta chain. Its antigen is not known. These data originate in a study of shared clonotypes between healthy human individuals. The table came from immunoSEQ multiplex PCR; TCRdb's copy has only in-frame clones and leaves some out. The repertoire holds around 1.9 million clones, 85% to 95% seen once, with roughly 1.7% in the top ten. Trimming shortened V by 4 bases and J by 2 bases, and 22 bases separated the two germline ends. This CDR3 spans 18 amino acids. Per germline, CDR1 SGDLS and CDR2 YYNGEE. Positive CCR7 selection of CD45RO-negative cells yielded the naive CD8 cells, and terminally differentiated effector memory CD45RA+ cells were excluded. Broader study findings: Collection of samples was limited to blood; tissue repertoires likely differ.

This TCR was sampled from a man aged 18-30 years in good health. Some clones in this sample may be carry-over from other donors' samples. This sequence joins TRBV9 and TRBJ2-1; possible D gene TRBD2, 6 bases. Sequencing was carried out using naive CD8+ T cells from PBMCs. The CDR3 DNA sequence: TGTGCCAGCAGCTCCAGACTAGTTTTGGCCTTAGCCTACAATGAGCAGTTCTTC. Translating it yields CASSSRLVLALAYNEQFF.